The 7 T cell receptor beta chains presented below share a single source sample, sequenced in a study of control samples from healthy donors and cancer patients. Sequenced by immunoSEQ multiplex PCR; TCRdb stores in-frame clones only, minus some. This sample has some 130,000 clones, with around 90% found just once. Sequenced input: blood. These receptor sequences come from a man aged 18 to 29 in good health.

The J gene is TRBJ2-7, the V gene TRBV29-1, with D unclear. The CDR3 totals 11 residues. Between the trimmed V and J ends, which lost 4 bases and 5 bases, there was a span of 9 bases. Germline assignment: CDR1 SQVTM and CDR2 ANQGSEA. Here the CDR3 reads CSVASSHEQYF. CDR3 bases: TGCAGCGTTGCCTCCAGCCACGAGCAGTACTTC.

V is TRBV2 and J is TRBJ2-1; no firm D call. Germline CDR1 and CDR2: SNHLY and FYNNEI. The CDR3 contains 11 residues. V shed 9 bases and J shed 7 bases, with 10 bases lying between them. The CDR3 DNA reads TGTGCCAGTGACTTTGGAAATGAGCAGTTCTTC. It translates to CASDFGNEQFF.

The chain uses TRBV11-1 and TRBJ2-5; D gene ambiguous. CDR3 length: 14 residues. V lost 5 bases and J lost 7, with 17 bases in between. Germline CDR1 reads SGHAT; CDR2 reads FQDESV (reference sequence). For the CDR3, the DNA is TGTGCCAGCAGCGGAGACCAGACCGTAGGGACCCAGTACTTC. Its protein is CASSGDQTVGTQYF.

The chain combines TRBV7-9 with TRBJ1-5, with 8 bases lining up with TRBD1. The germline V gene has CDR1 SEHNR and CDR2 FQNEAQ (reference sequence). The V gene end was trimmed by 2 bases and the J gene end by 1 base; junction bases not matched to a gene: 4. The CDR3 is made up of 16 amino acids. CDR3 coding DNA: TGTGCCAGCAGCTTAACCCAGGGGGCAAGCAATCAGCCCCAGCATTTT. Translated: CASSLTQGASNQPQHF.

The chain carries TRBV12-3 or TRBV12-4 and TRBJ2-7; a possible D gene is TRBD2 (6 bases). CDR3 length equals 11 residues. V was cut by 6 bases and J by 6 bases, with 9 bases left in between. DNA for the CDR3: TGTGCCAGCAGAAAGCGGGCCGAGCAGTACTTC. It specifies CASRKRAEQYF.

The chain couples TRBV29-1 to TRBJ1-2; 7 positions agree with TRBD1. Germline CDR1 and CDR2: SQVTM and ANQGSEA. With V trimmed by 0 bases and J by 4 bases, 5 bases remained unmatched. This CDR3 comprises 14 residues. CDR3 DNA: TGCAGCGTTGAAGACGGGAAGGGGGCCTATGGCTACACCTTC. It specifies CSVEDGKGAYGYTF.

The V and J genes are TRBV9 and TRBJ2-3, with TRBD1 identical over 8 bases. Germline CDR1 reads SGDLS; CDR2 reads YYNGEE. This CDR3 comprises 16 residues. J gave up 4 bases and V 3 bases, and 10 bases lay outside the gene matches. CDR3 nucleotides: TGTGCCAGCAGCGAGGGGTCAGGGGGCGGGTCAGATACGCAGTATTTT. Translation: CASSEGSGGGSDTQYF.